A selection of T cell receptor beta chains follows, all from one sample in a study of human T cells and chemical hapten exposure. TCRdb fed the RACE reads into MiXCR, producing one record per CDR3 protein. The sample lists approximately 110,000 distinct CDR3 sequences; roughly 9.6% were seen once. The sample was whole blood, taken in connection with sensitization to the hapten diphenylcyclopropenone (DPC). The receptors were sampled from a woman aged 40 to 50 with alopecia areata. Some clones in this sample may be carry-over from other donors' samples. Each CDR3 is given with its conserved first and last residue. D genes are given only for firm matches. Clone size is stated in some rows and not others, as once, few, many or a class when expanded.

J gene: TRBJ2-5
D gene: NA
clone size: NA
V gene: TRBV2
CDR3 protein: CASELRRETQYF
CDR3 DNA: TGTGCCAGCGAACTTCGGCGGGAGACCCAGTACTTC

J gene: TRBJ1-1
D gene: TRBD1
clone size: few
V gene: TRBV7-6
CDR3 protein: CASSFGGQGPNTEAFF
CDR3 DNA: TGTGCCAGCAGCTTTGGCGGACAGGGACCAAACACTGAAGCTTTCTTT

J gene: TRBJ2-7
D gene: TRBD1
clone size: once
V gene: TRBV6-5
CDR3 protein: CASSQTGSWGHEQYF
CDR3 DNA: TGTGCCAGCAGTCAGACAGGGTCGTGGGGCCACGAGCAGTACTTC

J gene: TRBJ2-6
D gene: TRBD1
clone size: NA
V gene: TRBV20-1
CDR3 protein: CSARVQQGVGANVLTF
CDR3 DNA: TGCAGTGCTAGAGTCCAACAGGGGGTAGGAGCCAACGTCCTGACTTTC

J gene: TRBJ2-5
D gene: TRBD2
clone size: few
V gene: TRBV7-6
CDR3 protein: CASSPESGGAGETQYF
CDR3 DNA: TGTGCCAGCAGCCCCGAGAGCGGGGGGGCCGGAGAGACCCAGTACTTC

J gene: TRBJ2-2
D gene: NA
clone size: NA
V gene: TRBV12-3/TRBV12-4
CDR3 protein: CASIGDTGELFF
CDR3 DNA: TGTGCCAGCATCGGCGACACCGGGGAGCTGTTTTTT

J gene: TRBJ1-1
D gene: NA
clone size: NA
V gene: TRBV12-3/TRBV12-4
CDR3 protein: CASSSGGGSTEAFF
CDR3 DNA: TGTGCCAGCAGTTCTGGGGGGGGGAGCACTGAAGCTTTCTTT

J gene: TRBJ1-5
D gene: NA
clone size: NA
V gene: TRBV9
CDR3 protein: CASSVGGRWNQPQHF
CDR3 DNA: TGTGCCAGCAGCGTAGGGGGCAGATGGAATCAGCCCCAGCATTTT

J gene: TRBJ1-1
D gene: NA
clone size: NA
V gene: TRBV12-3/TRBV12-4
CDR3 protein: CASSFGATEAFF
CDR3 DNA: TGTGCCAGCAGTTTCGGAGCCACTGAAGCTTTCTTT

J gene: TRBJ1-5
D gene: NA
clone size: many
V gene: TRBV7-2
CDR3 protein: CASSLGNSNQPQHF
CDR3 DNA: TGTGCCAGCAGCTTAGGTAATAGCAATCAGCCCCAGCATTTT

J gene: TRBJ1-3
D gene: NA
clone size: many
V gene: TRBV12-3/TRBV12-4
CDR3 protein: CASSRSDSPSGNTIYF
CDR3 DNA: TGTGCCAGCAGTCGCTCCGACAGTCCCTCTGGAAACACCATATATTTT

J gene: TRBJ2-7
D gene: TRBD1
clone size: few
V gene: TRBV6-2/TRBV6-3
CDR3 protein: CASSYRGTGTYEQYF
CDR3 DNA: TGTGCCAGCAGTTACCGCGGGACAGGGACCTACGAGCAGTACTTC

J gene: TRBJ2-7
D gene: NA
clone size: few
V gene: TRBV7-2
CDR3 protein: CASSLAGSIDEQYF
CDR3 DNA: TGTGCCAGCAGCTTGGCAGGGTCAATAGACGAGCAGTACTTC

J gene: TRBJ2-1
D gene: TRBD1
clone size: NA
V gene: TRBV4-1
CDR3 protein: CASSDRTGSYNEQFF
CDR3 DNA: TGCGCCAGCAGCGACCGGACAGGTTCCTACAATGAGCAGTTCTTC

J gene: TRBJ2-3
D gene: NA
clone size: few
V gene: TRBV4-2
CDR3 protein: CASSQELSGGTDTQYF
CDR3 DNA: TGTGCCAGCAGCCAAGAATTGAGCGGAGGCACAGATACGCAGTATTTT

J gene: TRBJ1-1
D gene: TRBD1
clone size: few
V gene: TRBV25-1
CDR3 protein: CASSTLGTGDTEAFF
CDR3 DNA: TGTGCCAGCAGTACCCTTGGGACAGGGGACACTGAAGCTTTCTTT

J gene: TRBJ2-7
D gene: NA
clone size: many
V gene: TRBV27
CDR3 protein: CASSSWDVGLREQYF
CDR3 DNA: TGTGCCAGCAGTTCTTGGGACGTGGGGTTGCGAGAGCAGTACTTC

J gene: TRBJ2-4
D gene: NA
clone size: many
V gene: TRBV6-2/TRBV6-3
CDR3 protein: CASSYSQRGLAKNIQYF
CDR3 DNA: TGTGCCAGCAGTTACTCACAACGGGGGCTAGCCAAAAACATTCAGTACTTC

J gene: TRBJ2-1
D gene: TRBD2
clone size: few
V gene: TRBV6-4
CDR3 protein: CASALTGAGYNEQFF
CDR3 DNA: TGTGCCAGCGCCCTAACGGGAGCGGGGTACAATGAGCAGTTCTTC

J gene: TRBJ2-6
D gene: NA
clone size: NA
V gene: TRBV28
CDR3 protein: CASSLLSGAIVLTF
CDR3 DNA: TGTGCCAGCAGTTTACTCTCTGGGGCCATCGTCCTGACTTTC

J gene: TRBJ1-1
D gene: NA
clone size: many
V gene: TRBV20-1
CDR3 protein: CSARTLNTEAFF
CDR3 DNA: TGCAGTGCTCGGACACTTAACACTGAAGCTTTCTTT

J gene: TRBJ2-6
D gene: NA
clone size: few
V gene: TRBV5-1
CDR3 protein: CASSLEPSGANVLTF
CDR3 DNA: TGCGCCAGCAGCTTGGAACCTTCTGGGGCCAACGTCCTGACTTTC

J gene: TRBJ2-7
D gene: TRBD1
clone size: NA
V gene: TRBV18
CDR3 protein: CASSRLGQMSSYEQYF
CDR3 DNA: TGTGCCAGCTCACGCCTGGGACAGATGAGCTCCTACGAGCAGTACTTC

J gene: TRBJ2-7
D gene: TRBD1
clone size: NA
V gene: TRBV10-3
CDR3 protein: CAIRDRGLNSEYF
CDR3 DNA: TGTGCCATCAGGGACAGGGGGCTTAACTCAGAGTACTTC

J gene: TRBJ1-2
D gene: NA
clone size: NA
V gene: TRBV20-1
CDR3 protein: CSARAVPDGFTF
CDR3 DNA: TGCAGTGCTAGAGCCGTCCCCGACGGCTTCACCTTC

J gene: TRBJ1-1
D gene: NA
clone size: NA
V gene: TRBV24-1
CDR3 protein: CATPRTGHPSNTEAFF
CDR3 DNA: TGTGCCACCCCCCGCACGGGACACCCTTCGAACACTGAAGCTTTCTTT

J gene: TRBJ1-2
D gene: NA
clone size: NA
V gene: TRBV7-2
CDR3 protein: CASSLSPNYGYTF
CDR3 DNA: TGTGCCAGCAGCTTAAGCCCTAACTATGGCTACACCTTC

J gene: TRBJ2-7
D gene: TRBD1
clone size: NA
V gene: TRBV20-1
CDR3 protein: CSARGDRGMDEQYF
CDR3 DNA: TGCAGTGCTAGAGGGGACAGGGGTATGGACGAGCAGTACTTC

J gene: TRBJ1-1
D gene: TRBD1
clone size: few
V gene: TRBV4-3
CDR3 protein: CASSQADRGNTEAFF
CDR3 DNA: TGCGCCAGCAGCCAAGCGGACAGGGGGAACACTGAAGCTTTCTTT

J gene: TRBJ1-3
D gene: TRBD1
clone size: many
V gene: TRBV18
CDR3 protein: CASSQGQGPGNTIYF
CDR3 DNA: TGTGCCAGCTCACAGGGACAGGGCCCTGGAAACACCATATATTTT

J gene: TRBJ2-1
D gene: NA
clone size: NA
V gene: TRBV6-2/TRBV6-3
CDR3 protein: CASRGGGTLAYNEQFF
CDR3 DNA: TGTGCCAGCAGGGGAGGAGGGACACTAGCCTACAATGAGCAGTTCTTC

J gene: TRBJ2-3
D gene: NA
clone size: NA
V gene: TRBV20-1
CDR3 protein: CIPLELDTDTQYF
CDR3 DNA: TGCATCCCCTTAGAGCTAGACACAGATACGCAGTATTTT

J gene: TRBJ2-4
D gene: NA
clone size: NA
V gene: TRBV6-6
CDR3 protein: CASSITGRRSKNIQYF
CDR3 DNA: TGTGCCAGCAGTATTACAGGACGTCGTTCCAAAAACATTCAGTACTTC

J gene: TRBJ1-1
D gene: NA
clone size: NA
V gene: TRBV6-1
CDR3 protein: CASSETVQTEAFF
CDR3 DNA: TGTGCCAGCAGTGAAACGGTCCAGACTGAAGCTTTCTTT

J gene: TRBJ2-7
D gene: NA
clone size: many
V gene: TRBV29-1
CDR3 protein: CSVEVLGQNTYEQYF
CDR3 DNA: TGCAGCGTTGAAGTGTTGGGACAAAATACCTACGAGCAGTACTTC

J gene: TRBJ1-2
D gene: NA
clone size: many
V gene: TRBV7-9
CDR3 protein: CASSPTTGFYGYTF
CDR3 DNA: TGTGCCAGCAGCCCGACAACAGGGTTCTATGGCTACACCTTC

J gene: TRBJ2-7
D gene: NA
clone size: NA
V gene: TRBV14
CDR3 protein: CASSRAGASPYEQYF
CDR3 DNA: TGTGCCAGCAGCCGCGCAGGGGCCTCCCCCTACGAGCAGTACTTC

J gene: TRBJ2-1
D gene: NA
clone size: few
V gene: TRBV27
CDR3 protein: CASSPPSRVNNEQFF
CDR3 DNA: TGTGCCAGCAGTCCCCCCTCCAGGGTCAACAATGAGCAGTTCTTC

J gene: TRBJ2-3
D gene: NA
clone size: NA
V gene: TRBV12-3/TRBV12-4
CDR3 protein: CASLHRRSTDTQYF
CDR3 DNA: TGTGCCAGCCTACACAGGAGAAGCACAGATACGCAGTATTTT

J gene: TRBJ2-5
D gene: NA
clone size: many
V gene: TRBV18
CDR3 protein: CASSPPGKAAQETQYF
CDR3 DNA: TGTGCCAGCTCACCACCTGGAAAGGCGGCACAAGAGACCCAGTACTTC

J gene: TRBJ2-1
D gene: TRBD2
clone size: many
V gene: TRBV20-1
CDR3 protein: CSATTSGRGRNEQFF
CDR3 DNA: TGCAGTGCTACGACTAGCGGGAGAGGTAGGAATGAGCAGTTCTTC

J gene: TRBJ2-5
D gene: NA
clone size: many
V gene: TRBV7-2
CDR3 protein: CASSTSRLGQETQYF
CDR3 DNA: TGTGCCAGCAGCACCTCCAGACTTGGACAAGAGACCCAGTACTTC

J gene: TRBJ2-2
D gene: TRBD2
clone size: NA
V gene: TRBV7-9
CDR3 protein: CASSPTWGLAGNTGELFF
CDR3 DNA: TGTGCCAGCAGCCCTACATGGGGACTAGCGGGCAACACCGGGGAGCTGTTTTTT

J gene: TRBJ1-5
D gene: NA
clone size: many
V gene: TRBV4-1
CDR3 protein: CASSQDGAGGNQPQHF
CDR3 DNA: TGCGCCAGCAGCCAAGATGGTGCAGGGGGCAATCAGCCCCAGCATTTT

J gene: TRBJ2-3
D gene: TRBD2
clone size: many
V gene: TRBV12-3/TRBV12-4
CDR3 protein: CASSLFLHSSGRLSTDTQYF
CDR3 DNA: TGTGCCAGCAGTTTATTCTTGCACAGTAGCGGGAGGCTCAGCACAGATACGCAGTATTTT

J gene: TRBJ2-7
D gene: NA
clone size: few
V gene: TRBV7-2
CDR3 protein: CASSGPAGPSYEQYF
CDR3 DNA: TGTGCCAGCAGCGGCCCAGCGGGCCCCTCCTACGAGCAGTACTTC

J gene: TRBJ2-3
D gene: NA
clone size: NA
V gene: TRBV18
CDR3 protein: CASSPQTGRTDTQYF
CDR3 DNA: TGTGCCAGCTCACCACAGACAGGCCGCACAGATACGCAGTATTTT

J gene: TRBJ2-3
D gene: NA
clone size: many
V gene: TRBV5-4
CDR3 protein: CASSPITDTQYF
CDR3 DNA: TGTGCCAGCAGTCCGATCACAGATACGCAGTATTTT

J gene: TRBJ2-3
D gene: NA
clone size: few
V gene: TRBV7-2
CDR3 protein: CASSPPGTAHTDTQYF
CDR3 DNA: TGTGCCAGCAGCCCCCCCGGGACGGCCCACACAGATACGCAGTATTTT

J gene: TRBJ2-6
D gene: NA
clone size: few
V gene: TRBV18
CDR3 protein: CASSPSGGRGANVLIF
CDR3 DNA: TGTGCCAGCTCACCATCAGGGGGGCGTGGGGCCAACGTCCTGATTTTC